These 8 T cell receptor beta chains were sequenced from one sample in a study of OX40 agonist ivuxolimab in advanced cancers. This table comes from immunoSEQ multiplex PCR, and its TCRdb copy is limited to in-frame clones, with some not included. The repertoire consists of over 30,000 clones, with roughly 89% occurring once and the leading ten covering 0.92%. The material was CD4+ or CD8+ T cells sorted from blood, obtained in a trial of the OX40 agonist ivuxolimab. These TCRs come from an adult with an advanced solid tumor such as melanoma, head and neck, liver or kidney cancer.

The genes are TRBV27 and TRBJ2-1; D is uncertain. Germline CDR1 is MNHEY and CDR2 is SMNVEV (reference sequence). V was clipped by 8 bases and J by 13 bases, with 24 bases between them. The CDR3 has 14 residues. CDR3 nucleotides: TGTGCCAGCCAGTTGGTGGTCGGCCAGAGCCGACAGTTCTTC. Translation: CASQLVVGQSRQFF.

J is TRBJ1-2 and V is TRBV27, with TRBD1 as a possible D gene (5 bases). The CDR3 has 13 amino acids. Germline CDR1 reads MNHEY; CDR2 reads SMNVEV (reference sequence). The V gene lost 3 bases and the J gene lost 4 bases, with 9 bases spanning the gap. The CDR3 loop reads CASSLYQGYGYTF. CDR3 bases: TGTGCCAGCAGTTTGTACCAGGGCTATGGCTACACCTTC.

This clone came up once. This rearrangement joins TRBV6-1 to TRBJ1-1; D is ambiguous. The length of the CDR3 is 13 residues. V lost 7 bases and J lost 1, with 10 bases in between. CDR1 and CDR2 (germline): MNHNS, SASEGT. CDR3 residues: CASTHFTNTEAFF. In DNA, the CDR3 is TGTGCCAGCACACACTTCACGAACACTGAAGCTTTCTTT.

The chain couples TRBV28 to TRBJ1-2, with 10 bases that match TRBD1. The CDR3 runs 16 residues. The germline CDR1 and CDR2 sequences are MDHEN and SYDVKM. After removal of 5 bases from V and 4 bases from J, the junction contained 10 bases not matched to a gene. The CDR3 DNA follows: TGTGCCAGCAGTCCTTTGGGGACAGGGGAGTCCTATGGCTACACCTTC. Residues: CASSPLGTGESYGYTF.

The chain links TRBV19 to TRBJ1-2, with 7 bases aligning to TRBD1. Per the germline V gene, CDR1 is LNHDA and CDR2 is SQIVND (reference sequence). The CDR3 runs 13 residues. V was clipped by 5 bases and J by 6 bases; unmatched bases: 6. CDR3 sequence: CASSFTGVDGYTF. CDR3 sequence (DNA): TGTGCCAGTAGTTTTACAGGGGTCGATGGCTACACCTTC.

This chain joins TRBV9 and TRBJ2-7; D not certain. The CDR3 runs to 15 residues. The V end lost 4 bases, the J end lost 1 base, and 15 bases lay between the germline ends. Germline-derived CDR1 and CDR2 are SGDLS and YYNGEE. The CDR3 DNA reads as TGTGCCAGCAGCCCCAACCCCCAGCCATCCTACGAGCAGTACTTC. Its protein product is CASSPNPQPSYEQYF.

This clone appeared once. This rearrangement joins TRBV9 to TRBJ1-1; possibly TRBD1 for D (5 bases). From germline, CDR1 is SGDLS and CDR2 YYNGEE. The CDR3 length is 14 residues. V was pared by 4 bases and J by 1 base, with 11 bases between. CDR3: CASSPGHWNTEAFF. CDR3 coding DNA: TGTGCCAGCAGCCCAGGACACTGGAACACTGAAGCTTTCTTT.

V gene TRBV29-1 combines with J gene TRBJ2-7, with 14 bases lining up with TRBD2. CDR3 length: 15 residues. J was trimmed by 3 bases and V by 3 bases; bases with no gene match: 4. Looked up from germline, CDR1 is SQVTM and CDR2 is ANQGSEA. The CDR3 nucleotides read TGCAGCGTTGAGGGGACTAGCGGGAGTGTCTACGAGCAGTACTTC. It yields the protein CSVEGTSGSVYEQYF.